This TCR beta chain derives from a study of blood T cell repertoires in COVID-19. Study-wide background: Collection of acute and convalescent COVID-19 samples took place in the United States, Italy and Spain. T cells, B-cell-depleted T cells, or PBMCs provided the cDNA or gDNA that served as material.

Authors' data handling: Estimated nucleated cell counts came from reference gene primer amplification. Generated by immunoSEQ multiplex PCR, the TCRdb table keeps only in-frame clones and is missing some. D and trimming come from the DNA, and the V and J calls and clone size come from that table. The table records under 250,000 clones, roughly 88% of them present only once. The clonotype originates from a man in his forties with acute or convalescent COVID-19. Sequencing was performed on peripheral blood.

The CDR3 loop is CAMRTSGSYEQFF. CDR3 in DNA: TGTGCCATGAGGACTAGCGGGAGCTATGAGCAGTTCTTC. The chain joins TRBV10-3 to TRBJ2-1; 13 nucleotides line up with TRBD2. Unmatched junction bases numbered 4, after V lost 9 bases and J lost 8 bases. Germline-derived CDR1 and CDR2 are ENHRY and SYGVKD. This CDR3 comprises 13 residues.